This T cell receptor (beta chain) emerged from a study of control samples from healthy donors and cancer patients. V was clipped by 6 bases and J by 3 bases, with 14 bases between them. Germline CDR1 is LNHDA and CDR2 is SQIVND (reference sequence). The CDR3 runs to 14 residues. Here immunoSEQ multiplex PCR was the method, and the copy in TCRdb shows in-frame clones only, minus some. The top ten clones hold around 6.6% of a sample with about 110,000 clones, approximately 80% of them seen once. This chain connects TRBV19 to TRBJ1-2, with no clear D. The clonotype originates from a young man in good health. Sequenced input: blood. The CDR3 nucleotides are TGTGCCAGTAGCACAATGGTGCATGACTATGGCTACACCTTC. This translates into CASSTMVHDYGYTF.